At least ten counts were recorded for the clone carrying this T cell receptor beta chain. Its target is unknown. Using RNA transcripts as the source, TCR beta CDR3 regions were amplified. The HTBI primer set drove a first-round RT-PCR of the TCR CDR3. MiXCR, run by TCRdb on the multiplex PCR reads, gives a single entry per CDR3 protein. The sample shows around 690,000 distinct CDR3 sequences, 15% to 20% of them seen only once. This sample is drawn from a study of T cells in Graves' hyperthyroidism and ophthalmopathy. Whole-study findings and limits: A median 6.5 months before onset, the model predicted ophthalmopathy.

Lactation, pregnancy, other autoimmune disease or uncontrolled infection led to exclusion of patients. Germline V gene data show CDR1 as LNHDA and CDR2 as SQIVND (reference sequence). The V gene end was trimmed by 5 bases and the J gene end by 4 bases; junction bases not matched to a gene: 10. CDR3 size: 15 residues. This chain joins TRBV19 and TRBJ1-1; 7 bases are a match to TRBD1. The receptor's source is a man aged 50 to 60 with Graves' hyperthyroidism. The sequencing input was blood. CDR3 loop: CASSARTGEGTEAFF. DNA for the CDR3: TGTGCCAGTAGTGCCCGGACAGGAGAGGGCACTGAAGCTTTCTTT.